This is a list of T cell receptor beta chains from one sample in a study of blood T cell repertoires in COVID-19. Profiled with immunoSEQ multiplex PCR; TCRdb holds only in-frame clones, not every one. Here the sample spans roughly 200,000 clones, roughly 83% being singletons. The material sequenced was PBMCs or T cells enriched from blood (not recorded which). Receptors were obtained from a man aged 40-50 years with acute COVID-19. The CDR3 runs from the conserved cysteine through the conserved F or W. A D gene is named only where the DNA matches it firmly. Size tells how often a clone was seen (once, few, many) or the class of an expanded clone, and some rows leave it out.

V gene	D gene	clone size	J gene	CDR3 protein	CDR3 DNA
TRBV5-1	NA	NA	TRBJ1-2	CASSLGGYDYGYTF	TGCGCCAGCAGCTTAGGAGGGTATGACTATGGCTACACCTTC
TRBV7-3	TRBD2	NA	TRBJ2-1	CASSYSTSRADNEQFF	TGTGCCAGCAGCTATTCGACTAGCAGAGCGGATAATGAGCAGTTCTTC
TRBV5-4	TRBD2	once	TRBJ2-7	CASSTGLAGNYEQYF	TGTGCCAGCAGCACGGGACTAGCGGGAAACTACGAGCAGTACTTC
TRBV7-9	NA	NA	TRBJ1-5	CASSSPGSGAQHF	TGTGCCAGCAGCTCTCCCGGGTCCGGGGCCCAGCATTTT
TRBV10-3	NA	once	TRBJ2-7	CASRSGSSYEQYF	TGTGCCAGCAGATCCGGGAGCTCCTACGAGCAGTACTTC
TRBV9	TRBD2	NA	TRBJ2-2	CASSSSGRSGGELFF	TGTGCCAGCAGCTCTAGCGGGAGGTCCGGCGGGGAGCTGTTTTTT
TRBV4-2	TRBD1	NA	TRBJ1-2	CASSQRTHRGPNYGYTF	TGTGCCAGCAGCCAGCGCACTCACAGGGGCCCTAACTATGGCTACACCTTC
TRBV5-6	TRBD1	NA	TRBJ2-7	CASSPTGQGAYEQYF	TGTGCCAGCAGCCCCACGGGACAGGGAGCCTACGAGCAGTACTTC
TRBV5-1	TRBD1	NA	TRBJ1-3	CASSTGTGGSGSGNTIYF	TGCGCCAGCAGCACCGGGACAGGGGGCTCCGGCTCTGGAAACACCATATATTTT
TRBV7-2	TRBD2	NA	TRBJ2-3	CASGRALNTDTQYF	TGTGCCAGCGGGAGGGCCCTCAACACAGATACGCAGTATTTT
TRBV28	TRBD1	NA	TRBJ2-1	CASRTTASRGREQFF	TGTGCCAGCAGGACAACTGCATCCAGGGGGCGTGAGCAGTTCTTC
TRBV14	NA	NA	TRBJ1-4	CASSQRRGSVATNEKLFF	TGTGCCAGCAGCCAGAGACGGGGTTCAGTTGCAACTAATGAAAAACTGTTTTTT
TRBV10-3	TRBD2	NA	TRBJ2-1	CAISRLGTSGIEQFF	TGTGCCATCAGCCGTCTAGGGACTAGCGGGATTGAGCAGTTCTTC